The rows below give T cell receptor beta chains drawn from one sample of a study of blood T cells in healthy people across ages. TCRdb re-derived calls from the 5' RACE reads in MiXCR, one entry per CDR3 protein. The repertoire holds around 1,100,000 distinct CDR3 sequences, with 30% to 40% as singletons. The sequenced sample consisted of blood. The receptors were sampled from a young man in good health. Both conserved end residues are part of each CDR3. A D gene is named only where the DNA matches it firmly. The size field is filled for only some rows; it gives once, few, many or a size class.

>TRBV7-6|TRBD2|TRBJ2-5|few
TGTGCCAGCCTCGGGAGGAGGTTGTACTTC
CASLGRRLYF
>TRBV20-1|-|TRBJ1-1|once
TGCAGTGCTAGAGTGCGGGGGCTAGGAGCTTTCTTT
CSARVRGLGAFF
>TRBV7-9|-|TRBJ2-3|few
TGTGCCAGCAGCTCGACAGTATCCCTACCCACAGATACGCAGTATTTT
CASSSTVSLPTDTQYF
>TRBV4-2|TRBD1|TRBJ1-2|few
TGTGCCAGCAGCCAACCGGACAGGGGGCTGAACTATGGCTACACCTTC
CASSQPDRGLNYGYTF
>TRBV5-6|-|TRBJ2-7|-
TGTGCCGCGTCCCGGGGACGGGCCTACGAGCAGTACTTC
CAASRGRAYEQYF
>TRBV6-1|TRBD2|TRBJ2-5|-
TGTGCCAGCAGAGACCGACTAGCGGGGGGTATCTCCTACAATGAGCAGTACTTC
CASRDRLAGGISYNEQYF
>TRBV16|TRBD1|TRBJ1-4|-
TGTGCCAGCAGCCAGCCACCTCGGACAGGACGGTTTGAAAAACTGTTTTTT
CASSQPPRTGRFEKLFF
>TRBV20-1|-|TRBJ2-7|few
TGCAGTGCCAGAGATCGAAACGGAGCCTACGAGCAGTACTTC
CSARDRNGAYEQYF
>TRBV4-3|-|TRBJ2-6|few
TGCGCCAGCAGCCAAGGGCCGGATACTGGGGCCAACGTCCTGACTTTC
CASSQGPDTGANVLTF
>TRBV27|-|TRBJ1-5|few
TGTGCCAGCAGTTTGAGAACCCCGAACAATCAGCCCCAGCATTTT
CASSLRTPNNQPQHF
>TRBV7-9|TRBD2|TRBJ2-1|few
TGTGCCAGCAGCTTTGGACTAGCGGGGGTCCCGTCGTACAATGAGCAGTTCTTC
CASSFGLAGVPSYNEQFF
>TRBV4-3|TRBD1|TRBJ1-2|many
TGCGCCAGCAGCCAAGAGGACAGGGCCGGCTATGGCTACACCTTC
CASSQEDRAGYGYTF
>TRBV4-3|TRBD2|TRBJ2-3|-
TGCGCCAGCAGCCACGAGCGGGGGGCCCGATATACGCAGTATTTT
CASSHERGARYTQYF
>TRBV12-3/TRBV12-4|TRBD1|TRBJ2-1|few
TGTGCCAGCAAACAGGGACAGGGGGCCTACAATGAGCAGTTCTTC
CASKQGQGAYNEQFF
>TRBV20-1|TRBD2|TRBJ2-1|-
TGCAGTGCTACTCCCACGGTAGCGGGGGGCAATGAGCAGTTCTTC
CSATPTVAGGNEQFF
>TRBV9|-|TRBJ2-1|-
TGTGCCAGCAGCGTAGCTATCGACTCACCCTACAATGAGCAGTTCTTC
CASSVAIDSPYNEQFF
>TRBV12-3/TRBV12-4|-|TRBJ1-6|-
TGTGCCAGCAGTTTAGAGACAGAAAATTCACCCCTCCACTTT
CASSLETENSPLHF
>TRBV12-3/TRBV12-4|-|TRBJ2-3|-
TGTGCCAGCAGCCACCTAGGATCCCCAGATACGCAGTATTTT
CASSHLGSPDTQYF
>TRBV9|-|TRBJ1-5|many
TGTGCCAGCAGCGTAGCTGGGGGCAGCAATCAGCCTCAGCATTTT
CASSVAGGSNQPQHF